The 22 T cell receptor beta chains below all came from one sample that was sequenced in a study of T cells in Graves' hyperthyroidism and ophthalmopathy. Template material for amplifying TCR beta CDR3 regions consisted of RNA transcripts. In the first-round RT-PCR of the TCR CDR3, the HTBI primer set was used. Each CDR3 protein is one row after TCRdb ran MiXCR on the multiplex PCR reads. The sample lists 610,000 or so distinct CDR3 sequences, 46% occurring once. What was sequenced was peripheral blood or thyroid tissue (not recorded which). These receptors originate from a woman aged 18-30 years with Graves' hyperthyroidism.

This clonotype came up a few times. The chain has TRBV6-2 or TRBV6-3 and TRBJ2-7, with TRBD2 matching 11 bases. V lost 2 bases, J lost 5 bases, and 14 bases stayed unmatched. Germline CDR1 reads MNHEY; CDR2 reads SVGEGT. The CDR3 loop spans 18 amino acids. The CDR3 loop is CASSYMIGSLAGVDEQYF. The CDR3 DNA reads as TGTGCCAGCAGTTACATGATCGGCTCACTAGCGGGAGTGGACGAGCAGTACTTC.

The chain links TRBV2 to TRBJ2-3; TRBD1 matches at 9 bases. The length of the CDR3 is 14 residues. CDR1 is SNHLY, CDR2 FYNNEI, per germline. V gave up 10 bases and J gave up 7 bases; unmatched junction bases: 12. DNA of the CDR3: TGTGCCACCTCCCGGGACAGGGACTCCTATACGCAGTATTTT. Residues: CATSRDRDSYTQYF.

This clonotype was seen a few times. Here the CDR3 reads CSARQREGPHEQFF. The CDR3 DNA reads as TGCAGTGCTAGACAGCGGGAGGGCCCTCATGAGCAGTTCTTC. The V and J genes are TRBV20-1 and TRBJ2-1, with 10 bases lining up with TRBD2. The ends lost 2 bases at V and 8 bases at J; junction bases unmatched: 6. CDR1 is DFQATT, CDR2 SNEGSKA, per germline (reference sequence). CDR3 length equals 14 residues.

V usage is TRBV2 and J usage is TRBJ1-3, with D possibly being TRBD1 (6 bases). The CDR3 covers 13 residues. Germline-derived CDR1 and CDR2 are SNHLY and FYNNEI. V gave up 7 bases and J gave up 7 bases, with 14 bases separating them. Written as DNA, the CDR3 is TGTGCCAGCATTCCGGGACACTTGAACACCATATATTTT. It yields the protein CASIPGHLNTIYF.

This clonotype was counted at least ten times. The V and J genes are TRBV7-6 and TRBJ2-6; D gene unclear. CDR3 length: 17 residues. Deletions cut 1 base from V and 2 bases from J, with 12 bases between. Germline V gene lookup returns CDR1 SGHVS and CDR2 FNYEAQ. The CDR3 region is CASSLGSSGPGANVLTF. CDR3 nucleotides: TGTGCCAGCAGCTTAGGGAGTAGTGGACCTGGGGCCAACGTCCTGACTTTC.

This clonotype appeared many times. DNA of the CDR3: TGTGCCAGCAGATGGGTCATCTTGGGGGGGTCTGGGGCCAACGTCCTGACTTTC. Encoded protein: CASRWVILGGSGANVLTF. The chain couples TRBV2 to TRBJ2-6; TRBD2 agrees at 7 bases. Germline V CDR1 and CDR2: SNHLY, FYNNEI. The CDR3 runs 18 residues. Trimming removed 6 bases from V and 1 base from J; junction bases left unmatched: 12.

The chain uses TRBV7-3 and TRBJ2-5, with a possible D match to TRBD1 (6 bases). CDR1 and CDR2 (germline): SGHTA, FQGTGA. V lost 2 bases and J lost 0, with 16 bases in between. The CDR3 runs 17 residues. The CDR3 is CASSLASGGVDQETQYF. The CDR3 DNA sequence: TGTGCCAGCAGCTTAGCGAGTGGGGGCGTAGACCAAGAGACCCAGTACTTC.

As DNA, the CDR3 is TGCAGCGGGGGTGGGGGGACTAGCGAGGGGGAGACCCAGTACTTC. Residues: CSGGGGTSEGETQYF. This rearrangement joins TRBV29-1 to TRBJ2-5; 10 bases align to TRBD2. The CDR3 spans 15 residues. Germline V gives CDR1 SQVTM, CDR2 ANQGSEA. V lost 7 bases and J lost 5; bases outside the gene matches: 13.

This clonotype was seen repeatedly, ten times or more. Compared with germline, one end of the junction differs, possibly owing to a read error. The V call is TRBV7-3, the J call TRBJ1-3; D is possibly TRBD1 (5 bases). The CDR3 extends over 13 amino acids. CDR1 SGHTA and CDR2 FQGTGA come from the germline V gene. CDR3 DNA sequence: TGCGCCAGCAGCCCGGACACTGGAAACACCATATATTTT. It encodes CASSPDTGNTIYF.

Many counts were recorded for this clonotype. V gene TRBV5-1 combines with J gene TRBJ1-4; D remains ambiguous. Germline V gene data show CDR1 as SGHRS and CDR2 as YFSETQ. The CDR3 contains 13 residues. Deletions cut 1 base from V and 8 bases from J, with 9 bases between. CDR3 in amino acids: CASSLLAGEKLFF. The CDR3, as DNA: TGCGCCAGCAGCTTGCTCGCCGGAGAAAAACTGTTTTTT.

This clonotype was seen many times. The V call is TRBV6-6, the J call TRBJ1-1; unclear D gene. Germline loops: CDR1 MNHNY, CDR2 SVGAGI (reference sequence). V lost 2 bases and J 7 bases, leaving 11 bases between the germline ends. This CDR3 contains 13 residues. This CDR3 reads CASSYVAVDEAFF. For the CDR3, the DNA is TGTGCCAGCAGTTACGTGGCCGTAGATGAAGCTTTCTTT.

The genes are TRBV19 and TRBJ1-4; tentative D call: TRBD1 (6 bases). The V end lost 5 bases, the J end lost 7 bases, and 20 bases lay between the germline ends. Germline CDR1 is LNHDA and CDR2 is SQIVND (reference sequence). The CDR3 has 16 amino acids. Written as DNA, the CDR3 is TGTGCCAGTAGTGGCCGGCCAGGGGATCGGGGTGAAAAACTGTTTTTT. Translated, it gives CASSGRPGDRGEKLFF.

This clonotype has only one observation. The chain links TRBV24-1 to TRBJ1-2; D call uncertain. V was clipped by 6 bases and J by 1 base, with 11 bases between them. This CDR3 spans 14 amino acids. Germline V gives CDR1 KGHDR, CDR2 SFDVKD. The CDR3 sequence is CATSSEGFNYGYTF. CDR3 sequence (DNA): TGTGCCACCAGTAGCGAGGGATTTAACTATGGCTACACCTTC.

As concerns this clonotype: This clone may be a read error of a much larger clone one base away. J is TRBJ1-1 and V is TRBV5-5; 8 bases line up with TRBD1. The CDR3 runs to 13 residues. The germline V gene encodes CDR1 SGHKS and CDR2 YYEKEE (reference sequence). The CDR3 reads CACSPGQGPEAFF. Written as DNA, the CDR3 is TGTGCCTGCAGCCCCGGACAGGGTCCCGAAGCTTTCTTT.

The chain has TRBV7-2 and TRBJ1-1, with D maybe TRBD1 (6 bases). Germline CDR1 and CDR2: SGHTA and FQGNSA. V shed 1 base and J shed 12 bases, with 9 bases lying between them. This CDR3 has 11 residues. Here the CDR3 DNA reads TGTGCCAGCAGCTTAGGGGGGGCTTCTTTCTTT. It specifies CASSLGGASFF.

This sequence joins TRBV7-2 and TRBJ2-7; 8 nucleotides align to TRBD1. Germline lookup yields CDR1 SGHTA and CDR2 FQGNSA. There are 17 residues in the CDR3. V lost 1 base to trimming and J lost 2 bases; unmatched junction nucleotides: 10. The DNA of the CDR3 is TGTGCCAGCAGCTTAGTGTTGGACAGGGCTGGAACCTACGAGCAGTACTTC. Amino acid sequence: CASSLVLDRAGTYEQYF. The whole variable domain, remainder taken from reference TRBV7-2 and TRBJ2-7, is GAGVSQSPSNKVTEKGKDVELRCDPISGHTALYWYRQSLGQGLEFLIYFQGNSAPDKSGLPSDRFSAERTGGSVSTLTIQRTQQEDSAVYLCASSLVLDRAGTYEQYFGPGTRLTVT.

The chain joins TRBV20-1 to TRBJ2-5; D not resolved. Germline CDR1 DFQATT, CDR2 SNEGSKA (reference sequence). The V end lost 6 bases, the J end lost 4 bases, and 9 bases lay between the germline ends. This CDR3 is built from 11 residues. The CDR3 DNA reads TGCAGTGCACAGATAACAGAGACCCAGTACTTC. The encoded protein is CSAQITETQYF.

The chain uses TRBV25-1 and TRBJ1-1, with a possible D match to TRBD1 (5 bases). In germline, CDR1 is MGHDK, CDR2 SYGVNS. The CDR3 sequence is 13 residues long. The DNA of the CDR3 is TGTGCTAGAGATGCAGGGCTCAACACTGAAGCTTTCTTT. The encoded protein is CARDAGLNTEAFF.

This clonotype has a count of ten or more. The chain carries TRBV28 and TRBJ2-7, with TRBD2 matching over 7 bases. CDR3 length: 14 residues. The junction had 6 bases not matched to a gene; V was cut back by 5 bases and J by 2 bases. Germline V CDR1 and CDR2: MDHEN, SYDVKM. The CDR3 region is CASSPAGLTYEQYF. Here the CDR3 DNA reads TGTGCCAGCAGTCCAGCGGGATTGACCTACGAGCAGTACTTC.

This clonotype was seen once. The chain combines TRBV20-1 with TRBJ1-3; D is unclear. Trimming left V 4 bases short and J 2 bases short, with 12 bases between. The CDR3 is 14 amino acids. Germline V gene lookup returns CDR1 DFQATT and CDR2 SNEGSKA (reference sequence). The CDR3 loop is CSATLAGAGNTIYF. The CDR3 DNA sequence: TGCAGTGCTACCCTAGCGGGAGCTGGAAACACCATATATTTT.

J is TRBJ2-2 and V is TRBV6-6; TRBD1 is a possible D gene (5 bases). Germline V gene lookup returns CDR1 MNHNY and CDR2 SVGAGI (reference sequence). CDR3 size: 18 residues. Trimming shortened V by 1 base and J by 3 bases, and 18 bases separated the two germline ends. CDR3 residues: CASSYLAGPQGDTGELFF. Written as DNA, the CDR3 is TGTGCCAGCAGTTACTTGGCAGGGCCCCAAGGAGACACCGGGGAGCTGTTTTTT.

As for this clonotype: The junction shows a germline mismatch at one end, possibly a read error. This chain joins TRBV7-9 and TRBJ1-4, with no clear D. The CDR3 length is 15 residues. Germline loops: CDR1 SEHNR, CDR2 FQNEAQ (reference sequence). The CDR3 sequence is CASSLGYSTNEELFF. CDR3 nucleotide sequence: TGTGCCAGCAGCTTGGGGTACTCAACTAATGAAGAACTGTTTTTT.